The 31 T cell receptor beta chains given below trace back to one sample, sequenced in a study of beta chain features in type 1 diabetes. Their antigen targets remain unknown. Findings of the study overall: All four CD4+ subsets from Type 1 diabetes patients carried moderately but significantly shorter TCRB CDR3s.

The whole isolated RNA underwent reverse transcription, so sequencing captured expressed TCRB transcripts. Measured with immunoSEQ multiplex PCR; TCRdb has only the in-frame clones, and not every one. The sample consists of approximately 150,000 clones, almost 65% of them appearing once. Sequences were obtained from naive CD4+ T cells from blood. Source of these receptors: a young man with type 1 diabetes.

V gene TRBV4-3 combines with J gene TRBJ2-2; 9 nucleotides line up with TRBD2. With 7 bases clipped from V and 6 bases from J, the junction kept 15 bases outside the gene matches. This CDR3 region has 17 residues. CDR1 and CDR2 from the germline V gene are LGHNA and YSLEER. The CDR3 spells CASTRDFKRGAPGELFF. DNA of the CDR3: TGCGCCAGCACCAGGGATTTCAAGCGGGGGGCCCCCGGGGAGCTGTTTTTT.

The CDR3 DNA sequence: TGTGCCAGCAGTGAATATATGGCCAACTATGGCTACACCTTC. Translation: CASSEYMANYGYTF. The chain joins TRBV25-1 to TRBJ1-2; D unclear. Trimming removed 0 bases from V and 2 bases from J, with 7 bases in between. This CDR3 region has 14 residues. CDR1 MGHDK and CDR2 SYGVNS come from the germline V gene.

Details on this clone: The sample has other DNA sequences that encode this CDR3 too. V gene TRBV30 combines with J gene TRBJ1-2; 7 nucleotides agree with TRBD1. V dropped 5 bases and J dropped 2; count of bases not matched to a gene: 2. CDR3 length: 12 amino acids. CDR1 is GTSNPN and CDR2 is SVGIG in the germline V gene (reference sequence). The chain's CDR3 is CAWAGGNYGYTF. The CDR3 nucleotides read TGTGCCTGGGCAGGGGGGAACTATGGCTACACCTTC.

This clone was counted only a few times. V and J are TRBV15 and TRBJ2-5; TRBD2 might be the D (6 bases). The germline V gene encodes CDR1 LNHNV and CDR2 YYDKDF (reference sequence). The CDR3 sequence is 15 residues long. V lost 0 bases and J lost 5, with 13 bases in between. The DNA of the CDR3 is TGTGCCACCAGCAGAGATCTCCCGGGGGTGGAGACCCAGTACTTC. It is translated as CATSRDLPGVETQYF. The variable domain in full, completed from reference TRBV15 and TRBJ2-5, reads DAMVIQNPRYQVTQFGKPVTLSCSQTLNHNVMYWYQQKSSQAPKLLFHYYDKDFNNEADTPDNFQSRRPNTSFCFLDIRSPGLGDTAMYLCATSRDLPGVETQYFGPGTRLLVL.

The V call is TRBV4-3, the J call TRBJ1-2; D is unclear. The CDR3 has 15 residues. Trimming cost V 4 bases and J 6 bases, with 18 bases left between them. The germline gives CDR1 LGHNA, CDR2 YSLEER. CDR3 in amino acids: CASSRALAGRDGYTF. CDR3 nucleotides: TGCGCCAGCAGCCGAGCTTTGGCGGGAAGGGATGGCTACACCTTC.

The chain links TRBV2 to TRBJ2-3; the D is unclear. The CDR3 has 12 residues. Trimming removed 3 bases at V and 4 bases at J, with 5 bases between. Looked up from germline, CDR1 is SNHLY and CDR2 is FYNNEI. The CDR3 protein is CASSEYADTQYF. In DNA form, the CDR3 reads TGTGCCAGCAGTGAGTACGCAGATACGCAGTATTTT. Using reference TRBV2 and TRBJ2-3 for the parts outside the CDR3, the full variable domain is EPEVTQTPSHQVTQMGQEVILRCVPISNHLYFYWYRQILGQKVEFLVSFYNNEISEKSEIFDDQFSVERPDGSNFTLKIRSTKLEDSAMYFCASSEYADTQYFGPGTRLTVL.

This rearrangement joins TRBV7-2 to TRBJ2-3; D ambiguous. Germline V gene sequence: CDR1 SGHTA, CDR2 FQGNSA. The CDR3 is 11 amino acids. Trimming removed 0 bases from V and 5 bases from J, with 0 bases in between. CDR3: CASSLADTQYF. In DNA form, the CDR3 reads TGTGCCAGCAGCTTAGCAGATACGCAGTATTTT.

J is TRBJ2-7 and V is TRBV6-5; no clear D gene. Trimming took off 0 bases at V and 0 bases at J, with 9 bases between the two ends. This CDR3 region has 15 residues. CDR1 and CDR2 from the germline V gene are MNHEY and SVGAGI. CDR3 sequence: CASSYSWISSYEQYF. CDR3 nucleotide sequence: TGTGCCAGCAGTTACTCCTGGATTTCCTCCTACGAGCAGTACTTC.

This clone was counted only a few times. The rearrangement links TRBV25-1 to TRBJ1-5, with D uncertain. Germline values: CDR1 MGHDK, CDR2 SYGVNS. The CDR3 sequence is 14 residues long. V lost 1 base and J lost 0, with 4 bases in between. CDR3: CASSEWGSNQPQHF. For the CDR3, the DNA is TGTGCCAGCAGTGAATGGGGTAGCAATCAGCCCCAGCATTTT.

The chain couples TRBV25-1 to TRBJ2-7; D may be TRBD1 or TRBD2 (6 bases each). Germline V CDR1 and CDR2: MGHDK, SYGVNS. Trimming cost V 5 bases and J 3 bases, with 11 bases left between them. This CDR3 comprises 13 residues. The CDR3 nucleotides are TGTGCCAGCAGTATGGGGGGCGGCTACGAGCAGTACTTC. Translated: CASSMGGGYEQYF.

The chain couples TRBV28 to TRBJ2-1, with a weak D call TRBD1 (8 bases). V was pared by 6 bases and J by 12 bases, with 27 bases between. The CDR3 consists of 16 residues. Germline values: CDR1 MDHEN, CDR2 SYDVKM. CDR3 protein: CASRNDRGGLREGQFF. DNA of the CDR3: TGTGCCAGCAGGAACGACAGGGGAGGATTAAGGGAGGGGCAGTTCTTC.

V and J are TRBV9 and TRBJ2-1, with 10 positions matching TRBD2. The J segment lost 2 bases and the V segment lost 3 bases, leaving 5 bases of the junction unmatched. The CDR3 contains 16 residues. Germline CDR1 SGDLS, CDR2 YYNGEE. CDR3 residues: CASSGLAGHTYNEQFF. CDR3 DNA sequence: TGTGCCAGCAGCGGACTAGCGGGCCATACCTACAATGAGCAGTTCTTC.

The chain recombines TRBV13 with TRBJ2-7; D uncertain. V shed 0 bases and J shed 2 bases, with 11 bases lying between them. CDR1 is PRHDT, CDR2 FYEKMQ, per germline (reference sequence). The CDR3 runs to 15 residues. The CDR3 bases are TGTGCCAGCAGCTTAGGCCGGAAAGGGACCTACGAGCAGTACTTC. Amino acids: CASSLGRKGTYEQYF.

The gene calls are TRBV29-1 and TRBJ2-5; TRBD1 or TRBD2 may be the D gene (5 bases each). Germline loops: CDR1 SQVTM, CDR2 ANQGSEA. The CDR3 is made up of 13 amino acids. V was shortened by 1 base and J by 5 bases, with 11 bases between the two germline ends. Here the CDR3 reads CSVEVGGLETQYF. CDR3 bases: TGCAGCGTTGAAGTTGGGGGTCTGGAGACCCAGTACTTC. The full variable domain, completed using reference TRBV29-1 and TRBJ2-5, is SAVISQKPSRDICQRGTSLTIQCQVDSQVTMMFWYRQQPGQSLTLIATANQGSEATYESGFVIDKFPISRPNLTFSTLTVSNMSPEDSSIYLCSVEVGGLETQYFGPGTRLLVL.

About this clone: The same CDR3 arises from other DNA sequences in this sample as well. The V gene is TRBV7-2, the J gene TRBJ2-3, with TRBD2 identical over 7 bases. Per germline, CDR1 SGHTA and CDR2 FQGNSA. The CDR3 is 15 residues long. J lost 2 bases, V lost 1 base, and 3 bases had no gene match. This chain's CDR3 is CASSLGAGYTDTQYF. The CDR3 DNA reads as TGTGCCAGCAGCTTAGGAGCGGGGTACACAGATACGCAGTATTTT.

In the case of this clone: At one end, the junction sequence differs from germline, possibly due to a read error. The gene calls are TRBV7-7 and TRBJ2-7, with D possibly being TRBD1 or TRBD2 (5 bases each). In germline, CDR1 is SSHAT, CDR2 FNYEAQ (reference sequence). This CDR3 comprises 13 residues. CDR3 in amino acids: CASSPGPAYEQYF. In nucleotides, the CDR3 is TGTGCTAGCAGCCCGGGACCGGCCTACGAGCAGTACTTC.

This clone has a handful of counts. The CDR3 DNA follows: TGTGCCAACAAGCAAGAGACCCAGTACTTC. It yields the protein CANKQETQYF. The rearrangement links TRBV6-5 to TRBJ2-5; no clear D gene. This CDR3 region has 10 residues. Germline values: CDR1 MNHEY, CDR2 SVGAGI. V lost 10 bases and J lost 2, with 5 bases in between.

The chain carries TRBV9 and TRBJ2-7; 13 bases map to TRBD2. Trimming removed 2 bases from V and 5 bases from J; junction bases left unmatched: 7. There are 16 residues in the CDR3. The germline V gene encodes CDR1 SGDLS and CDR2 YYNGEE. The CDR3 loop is CASSVTGTSGDHEQYF. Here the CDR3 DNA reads TGTGCCAGCAGCGTTACCGGGACTAGCGGGGATCACGAGCAGTACTTC. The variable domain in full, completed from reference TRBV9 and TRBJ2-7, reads DSGVTQTPKHLITATGQRVTLRCSPRSGDLSVYWYQQSLDQGLQFLIQYYNGEERAKGNILERFSAQQFPDLHSELNLSSLELGDSALYFCASSVTGTSGDHEQYFGPGTRLTVT.

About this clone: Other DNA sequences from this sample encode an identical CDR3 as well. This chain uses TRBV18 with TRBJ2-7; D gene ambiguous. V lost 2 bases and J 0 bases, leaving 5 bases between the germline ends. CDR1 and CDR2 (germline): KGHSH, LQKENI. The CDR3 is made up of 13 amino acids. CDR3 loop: CASSPDGSYEQYF. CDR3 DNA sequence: TGTGCCAGCTCACCAGACGGCTCCTACGAGCAGTACTTC. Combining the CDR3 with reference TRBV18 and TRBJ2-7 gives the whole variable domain NAGVMQNPRHLVRRRGQEARLRCSPMKGHSHVYWYRQLPEEGLKFMVYLQKENIIDESGMPKERFSAEFPKEGPSILRIQQVVRGDSAAYFCASSPDGSYEQYFGPGTRLTVT.

The CDR3, as DNA: TGTGCCTGGATAACAGGGAGAATGAACACTGAAGCTTTCTTT. Translation gives CAWITGRMNTEAFF. The V gene is TRBV30, the J gene TRBJ1-1; TRBD1 is a possible D gene (6 bases). Germline V gene lookup returns CDR1 GTSNPN and CDR2 SVGIG (reference sequence). The CDR3 spans 14 residues. V was shortened by 4 bases and J by 0 bases, with 12 bases between the two germline ends.

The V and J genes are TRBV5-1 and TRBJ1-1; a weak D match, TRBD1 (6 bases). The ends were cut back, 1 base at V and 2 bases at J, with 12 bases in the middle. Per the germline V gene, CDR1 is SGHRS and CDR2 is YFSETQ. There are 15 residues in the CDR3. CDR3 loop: CASSLSSGANTEAFF. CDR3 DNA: TGCGCCAGCAGCTTGTCGTCAGGGGCCAACACTGAAGCTTTCTTT.

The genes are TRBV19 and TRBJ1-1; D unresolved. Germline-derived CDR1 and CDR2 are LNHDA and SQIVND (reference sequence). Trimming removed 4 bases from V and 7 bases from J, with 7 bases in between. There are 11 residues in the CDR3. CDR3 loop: CASSRSSEAFF. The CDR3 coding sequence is TGTGCCAGTAGTAGGTCAAGTGAAGCTTTCTTT.

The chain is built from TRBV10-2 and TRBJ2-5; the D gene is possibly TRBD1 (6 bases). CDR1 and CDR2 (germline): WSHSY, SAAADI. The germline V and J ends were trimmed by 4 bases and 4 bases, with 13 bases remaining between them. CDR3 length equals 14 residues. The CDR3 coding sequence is TGCGCCAGCAGTGCGGTGACAGGAGGAGAGACCCAGTACTTC. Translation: CASSAVTGGETQYF.

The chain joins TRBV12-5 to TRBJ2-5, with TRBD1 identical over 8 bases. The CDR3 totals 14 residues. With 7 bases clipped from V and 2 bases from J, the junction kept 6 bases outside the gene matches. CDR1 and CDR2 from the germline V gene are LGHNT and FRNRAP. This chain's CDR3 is CASAAGQGQETQYF. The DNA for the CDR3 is TGTGCTAGTGCTGCAGGACAGGGTCAAGAGACCCAGTACTTC.

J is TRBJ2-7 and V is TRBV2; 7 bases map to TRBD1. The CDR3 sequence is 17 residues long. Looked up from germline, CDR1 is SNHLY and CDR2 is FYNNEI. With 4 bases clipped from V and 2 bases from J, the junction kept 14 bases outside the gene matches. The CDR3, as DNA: TGTGCCAGCAGTGGTTCAATGACAGGGCGCAAGACCTACGAGCAGTACTTC. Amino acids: CASSGSMTGRKTYEQYF.

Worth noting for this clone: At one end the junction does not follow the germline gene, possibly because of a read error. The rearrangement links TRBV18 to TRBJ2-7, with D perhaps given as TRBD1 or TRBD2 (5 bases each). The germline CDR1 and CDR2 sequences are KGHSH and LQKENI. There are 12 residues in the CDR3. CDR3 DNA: TGTGCCAGCTCACCACTTCTAGGGACCACCAACTTC. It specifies CASSPLLGTTNF.

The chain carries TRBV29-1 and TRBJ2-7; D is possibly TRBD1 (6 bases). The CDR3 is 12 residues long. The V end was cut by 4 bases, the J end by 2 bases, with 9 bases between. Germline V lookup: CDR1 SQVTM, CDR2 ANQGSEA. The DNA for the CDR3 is TGCAGCGTTGGGCGGACAGCCTACGAGCAGTACTTC. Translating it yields CSVGRTAYEQYF.

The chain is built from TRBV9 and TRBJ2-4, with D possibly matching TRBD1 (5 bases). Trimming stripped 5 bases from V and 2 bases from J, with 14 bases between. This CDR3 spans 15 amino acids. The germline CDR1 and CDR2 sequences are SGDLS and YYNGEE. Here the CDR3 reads CASRSRQKPKNIQYF. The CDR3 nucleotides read TGTGCCAGCAGGAGCCGACAGAAGCCCAAAAACATTCAGTACTTC.

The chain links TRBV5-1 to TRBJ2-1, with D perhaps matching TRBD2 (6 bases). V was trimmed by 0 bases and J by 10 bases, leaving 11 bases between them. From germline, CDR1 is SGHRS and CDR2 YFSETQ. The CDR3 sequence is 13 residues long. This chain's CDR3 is CASSLVGAGEQFF. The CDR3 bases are TGCGCCAGCAGCTTGGTAGGGGCGGGGGAGCAGTTCTTC. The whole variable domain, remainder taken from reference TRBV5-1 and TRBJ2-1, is KAGVTQTPRYLIKTRGQQVTLSCSPISGHRSVSWYQQTPGQGLQFLFEYFSETQRNKGNFPGRFSGRQFSNSRSEMNVSTLELGDSALYLCASSLVGAGEQFFGPGTRLTVL.

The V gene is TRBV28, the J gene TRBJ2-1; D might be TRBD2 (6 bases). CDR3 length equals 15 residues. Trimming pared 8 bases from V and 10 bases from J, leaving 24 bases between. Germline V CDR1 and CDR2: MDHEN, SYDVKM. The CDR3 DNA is TGTGCCAGCGGCCGCCCGGGGGACGCCTGGGTGGAGCAGTTCTTC. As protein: CASGRPGDAWVEQFF.

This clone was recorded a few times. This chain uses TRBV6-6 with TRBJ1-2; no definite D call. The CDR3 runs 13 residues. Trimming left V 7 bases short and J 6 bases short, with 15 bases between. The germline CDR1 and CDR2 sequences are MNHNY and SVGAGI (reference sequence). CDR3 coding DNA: TGTGCCAGCAAGGGCACTCTTGGGCATGGCTACACCTTC. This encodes CASKGTLGHGYTF.